The 26 T cell receptor beta chains listed next were all sequenced from one sample in a study of Graves' ophthalmopathy and Graves' hyperthyroidism. Amplification targeted the TCR beta CDR3 regions, with RNA transcripts as the source material. HTBI primers primed a first-round RT-PCR, and a second-round multiplex PCR followed. Via MiXCR, TCRdb re-called the multiplex PCR reads, giving one row per CDR3 protein. Among roughly 400,000 distinct CDR3 sequences, just over 15% were seen once, and the ten largest hold 5.5% to 7%. The source material was peripheral blood. The receptors originated from a woman younger than 30 with stable Graves' hyperthyroidism.

This chain uses TRBV6-1 with TRBJ2-7; 8 bases agree with TRBD2. This CDR3 region has 15 residues. Germline assignment: CDR1 MNHNS and CDR2 SASEGT. J gave up 1 base and V 4 bases, and 6 bases lay outside the gene matches. Here the CDR3 reads CASSATSGTSYEQYF. CDR3 sequence (DNA): TGTGCCAGCAGTGCTACTAGCGGAACTTCCTACGAGCAGTACTTC.

This clonotype has at least ten counts. The chain uses TRBV6-1 and TRBJ1-1, with D tentatively TRBD1 (5 bases). Trimming pared 6 bases from V and 9 bases from J, leaving 11 bases between. The CDR3 has 11 amino acids. The germline CDR1 and CDR2 sequences are MNHNS and SASEGT. This chain's CDR3 is CASRWTSKAFF. The CDR3 DNA reads TGTGCCAGCAGGTGGACATCGAAAGCTTTCTTT.

The rearrangement uses TRBV4-2 and TRBJ2-5, with 7 positions matching TRBD2. Trimming cost V 4 bases and J 1 base; bases outside gene matches: 12. Germline CDR1 LGHNA, CDR2 YNFKEQ. This CDR3 contains 17 residues. Here the CDR3 reads CASSLLKSGVRQETQYF. The CDR3 region has the DNA TGTGCCAGCAGCCTACTGAAAAGCGGGGTACGCCAAGAGACCCAGTACTTC.

This clonotype was recorded at least ten times. The V and J genes are TRBV2 and TRBJ1-2; D is ambiguous. V shed 8 bases and J shed 2 bases, with 12 bases lying between them. This CDR3 contains 13 residues. CDR1 is SNHLY, CDR2 FYNNEI, per germline. CDR3 region: CASFLGRNYGYTF. The DNA for the CDR3 is TGTGCCAGCTTCCTCGGTCGGAACTATGGCTACACCTTC. Looking up the rest from reference TRBV2 and TRBJ1-2 gives the full variable domain: EPEVTQTPSHQVTQMGQEVILRCVPISNHLYFYWYRQILGQKVEFLVSFYNNEISEKSEIFDDQFSVERPDGSNFTLKIRSTKLEDSAMYFCASFLGRNYGYTFGSGTRLTVV.

V gene TRBV2 combines with J gene TRBJ2-7; D ambiguous. This CDR3 comprises 11 residues. CDR1 and CDR2 (germline): SNHLY, FYNNEI. Trimming shortened V by 3 bases and J by 5 bases, and 5 bases separated the two germline ends. The DNA of the CDR3 is TGTGCCAGCAGTGATAGGCACGAGCAGTACTTC. Translation: CASSDRHEQYF.

This clonotype was seen ten or more times. This chain uses TRBV18 with TRBJ1-1, with unresolved D. The CDR3 contains 13 residues. Germline V gene sequence: CDR1 KGHSH, CDR2 LQKENI. V was shortened by 8 bases and J by 1 base, with 11 bases between the two germline ends. In nucleotides, the CDR3 is TGTGCCAGCAGTCCCCGACAGAACACTGAAGCTTTCTTT. Translated: CASSPRQNTEAFF.

The V call is TRBV19, the J call TRBJ2-7, with 8 bases aligning to TRBD1. J lost 5 bases, V lost 3 bases, and 9 bases had no gene match. The CDR3 sequence is 15 residues long. Germline CDR1 LNHDA, CDR2 SQIVND (reference sequence). Here the CDR3 reads CASSISGTGRDEQYF. CDR3 bases: TGTGCCAGTAGTATCTCCGGGACAGGTAGAGACGAGCAGTACTTC.

This clonotype was observed many times. This sequence joins TRBV7-9 and TRBJ1-1; 9 bases map to TRBD1. The trim removed 5 bases at V and 1 base at J, leaving 5 bases unmatched. Germline CDR1 reads SEHNR; CDR2 reads FQNEAQ (reference sequence). This CDR3 has 15 residues. Written as DNA, the CDR3 is TGTGCCAGCAGCCTAGGGACAGGGAGGAACACTGAAGCTTTCTTT. Protein: CASSLGTGRNTEAFF.

The V call is TRBV6-5, the J call TRBJ1-1; D remains unclear. CDR1 is MNHEY and CDR2 is SVGAGI in the germline V gene. The CDR3 totals 15 residues. With 5 bases removed from V and 4 bases from J, the gap between germline ends came to 17 bases. CDR3 sequence (DNA): TGTGCCAGCAGTAACCGGTGGCGAGGTCTCACTGAAGCTTTCTTT. Its protein is CASSNRWRGLTEAFF.

This clonotype occurred many times. The chain has TRBV19 and TRBJ2-7; the match to TRBD1 covers 8 bases. CDR1 LNHDA and CDR2 SQIVND come from the germline V gene (reference sequence). With 4 bases clipped from V and 3 bases from J, the junction kept 8 bases outside the gene matches. The CDR3 runs 15 residues. The CDR3 reads CASSTQDRAGYEQYF. Here the CDR3 DNA reads TGTGCCAGTAGTACCCAGGACAGGGCAGGCTACGAGCAGTACTTC.

This clonotype occurred many times. This chain uses TRBV6-2 or TRBV6-3 with TRBJ2-2; TRBD1 agrees at 9 bases. The junction had 5 bases not matched to a gene; V was cut back by 4 bases and J by 5 bases. Germline loops: CDR1 MNHEY, CDR2 SVGEGT. This CDR3 comprises 15 residues. The DNA for the CDR3 is TGTGCCAGCAGTTCACAGGGGGCCGGGACCGGGGAGCTGTTTTTT. It is translated as CASSSQGAGTGELFF.

This clonotype was seen many times. The V call is TRBV7-2, the J call TRBJ1-3, with TRBD1 as a possible D gene (5 bases). The CDR3 is 15 residues long. Germline CDR1 is SGHTA and CDR2 is FQGNSA. Trimming took 3 bases from V and 1 from J, leaving 10 bases between them. The CDR3 is CASSFGGGSGNTIYF. For the CDR3, the DNA is TGTGCCAGCAGCTTCGGGGGGGGGTCTGGAAACACCATATATTTT.

The CDR3 here is CASSTGFLKLNTEAFF. The CDR3 region has the DNA TGTGCCAGCAGTACGGGGTTTCTAAAGTTGAACACTGAAGCTTTCTTT. The chain has TRBV6-2 or TRBV6-3 and TRBJ1-1; D is unresolved. The V end lost 5 bases, the J end lost 0 bases, and 16 bases lay between the germline ends. This CDR3 has 16 residues. Looked up from germline, CDR1 is MNHEY and CDR2 is SVGEGT.

The table lists this clonotype with many counts. The chain couples TRBV24-1 to TRBJ2-5; 9 bases map to TRBD1. The CDR3 length is 14 residues. Trimming at V came to 3 bases and at J to 6 bases, leaving 4 bases not matched to a gene. Looked up from germline, CDR1 is KGHDR and CDR2 is SFDVKD. The CDR3 loop is CATSDPGTGKTQYF. CDR3 in DNA: TGTGCCACCAGTGATCCCGGGACAGGGAAGACCCAGTACTTC.

This clonotype was seen repeatedly, ten times or more. In DNA, the CDR3 is TGTGCTAGTGGCCCCCCCGACGCCTATAGCAATCAGCCCCAGCATTTT. Encoded protein: CASGPPDAYSNQPQHF. The rearrangement links TRBV12-5 to TRBJ1-5, with D unclear. Germline V gives CDR1 LGHNT, CDR2 FRNRAP. V was pared by 6 bases and J by 0 bases, with 15 bases between. This CDR3 is built from 16 residues.

This chain joins TRBV6-1 and TRBJ2-2; no firm D call. CDR1 MNHNS and CDR2 SASEGT come from the germline V gene. Trimming took off 2 bases at V and 7 bases at J, with 11 bases between the two ends. The CDR3 sequence is 14 residues long. The CDR3 loop reads CASSENHEVGELFF. The CDR3 DNA follows: TGTGCCAGCAGTGAAAACCATGAGGTCGGGGAGCTGTTTTTT.

This clonotype was found many times. The chain recombines TRBV6-1 with TRBJ1-1; D is possibly TRBD1 (5 bases). V was clipped by 6 bases and J by 1 base, with 12 bases between them. This CDR3 is built from 14 residues. CDR1 and CDR2 (germline): MNHNS, SASEGT. The CDR3 DNA reads TGTGCCAGCAGGGCTCTCGGGGGGAACACTGAAGCTTTCTTT. It encodes CASRALGGNTEAFF.

The chain joins TRBV12-5 to TRBJ2-2; D is unresolved. The V gene's germline CDR1 is LGHNT and CDR2 FRNRAP. V shed 3 bases and J shed 5 bases, with 7 bases lying between them. The length of the CDR3 is 13 residues. The CDR3 nucleotides are TGTGCTAGTGGTTTATCCCAGACCGGGGAGCTGTTTTTT. It specifies CASGLSQTGELFF.

V and J are TRBV6-2 or TRBV6-3 and TRBJ2-7, with D possibly being TRBD1 (5 bases). V lost 7 bases and J 2 bases, leaving 9 bases between the germline ends. From germline, CDR1 is MNHEY and CDR2 SVGEGT. The CDR3 has 12 residues. CDR3 protein: CASTARAYEQYF. The CDR3 DNA reads TGTGCCAGCACGGCCAGGGCCTACGAGCAGTACTTC.

The chain couples TRBV4-2 to TRBJ1-3; TRBD1 is a possible D gene (5 bases). Germline V gene data show CDR1 as LGHNA and CDR2 as YNFKEQ. This CDR3 comprises 15 residues. The ends were cut back, 2 bases at V and 0 bases at J, with 8 bases in the middle. For the CDR3, the DNA is TGTGCCAGCAGCCAATACACAGGCTCTGGAAACACCATATATTTT. Its translation: CASSQYTGSGNTIYF.

This clonotype showed up just once. The chain joins TRBV12-3 or TRBV12-4 to TRBJ1-6; D is ambiguous. The germline V and J ends were trimmed by 6 bases and 8 bases, with 11 bases remaining between them. The CDR3 sequence is 13 residues long. The CDR3 DNA reads as TGTGCCAGCAGACCCGTCGGGTATTCACCCCTCCACTTT. Its protein product is CASRPVGYSPLHF.

In this sample, this clonotype turned up many times. This chain connects TRBV6-5 to TRBJ2-5, with D maybe TRBD1 (5 bases). The germline V and J ends were trimmed by 2 bases and 5 bases, with 9 bases remaining between them. This CDR3 comprises 13 residues. The germline gives CDR1 MNHEY, CDR2 SVGAGI. The CDR3 DNA reads TGTGCCAGCAGTTACCGCAGGGTGGAGACCCAGTACTTC. This encodes CASSYRRVETQYF.

This clonotype has at least ten counts. The chain links TRBV24-1 to TRBJ2-2, with 10 nucleotides matching TRBD1. With V trimmed by 7 bases and J by 4 bases, 5 bases remained unmatched. Germline values: CDR1 KGHDR, CDR2 SFDVKD. The CDR3 consists of 15 residues. In nucleotides, the CDR3 is TGTGCCACCAGCGGGGACAGGGGTCCCACCGGGGAGCTGTTTTTT. As protein: CATSGDRGPTGELFF.

Concerning this clonotype itself: It may be a read error: a sequence one base away is much more abundant. The CDR3 does not close with the conserved phenylalanine or tryptophan, likely indicating a read error. This chain uses TRBV7-2 with TRBJ1-6; no clear D. Germline lookup yields CDR1 SGHTA and CDR2 FQGNSA. There are 14 residues in the CDR3. Trimming took 1 base from V and 8 from J, leaving 9 bases between them. This CDR3 reads CASSLGMRDSPLHS. The CDR3 nucleotides read TGTGCCAGCAGCTTAGGAATGAGGGATTCACCCCTCCACTCT.

This clonotype was seen a single time. This could be a read error, since a much larger clone is one nucleotide away. This likely comes from a read error, as the CDR3 has no conserved phenylalanine or tryptophan at its end. The CDR3 here is CASSTGWAGANVLTV. CDR3 DNA: TGTGCCAGCAGCACCGGCTGGGCTGGGGCCAACGTCCTGACTGTC. The rearrangement joins TRBV7-3 to TRBJ2-6; no clear D gene. This CDR3 spans 15 amino acids. In germline, CDR1 is SGHTA, CDR2 FQGTGA. Trimming stripped 5 bases from V and 2 bases from J, with 10 bases between.

This clonotype showed up many times. V gene TRBV24-1 combines with J gene TRBJ2-4; 9 bases match TRBD1. Trimming cost V 4 bases and J 4 bases; bases outside gene matches: 4. Germline V lookup: CDR1 KGHDR, CDR2 SFDVKD. The CDR3 spans 15 residues. The CDR3 region is CATSEAGTGKNIQYF. The DNA for the CDR3 is TGTGCCACCAGTGAGGCCGGGACAGGGAAAAACATTCAGTACTTC.